This TCR beta chain was sequenced for a study of OX40 agonist ivuxolimab in advanced cancers. The germline V gene has CDR1 SGDLS and CDR2 YYNGEE. The CDR3 is made up of 15 amino acids. J was trimmed by 5 bases and V by 3 bases; bases with no gene match: 5. Profiling relied on immunoSEQ multiplex PCR, and the TCRdb table lists in-frame clones only, not all of them. This table has under 15,000 clones, around 80% appearing once. This clone has a single count. The source of this sequence is an adult with an advanced solid tumor such as melanoma, head and neck, liver or kidney cancer. The chain combines TRBV9 with TRBJ2-2; 9 positions match TRBD1. The sample here was CD4+ or CD8+ T cells sorted from blood, taken in a trial of the OX40 agonist ivuxolimab. CDR3 nucleotides: TGTGCCAGCAGCGGCCGGGACAGGGTTACCGGGGAGCTGTTTTTT. Translation gives CASSGRDRVTGELFF.